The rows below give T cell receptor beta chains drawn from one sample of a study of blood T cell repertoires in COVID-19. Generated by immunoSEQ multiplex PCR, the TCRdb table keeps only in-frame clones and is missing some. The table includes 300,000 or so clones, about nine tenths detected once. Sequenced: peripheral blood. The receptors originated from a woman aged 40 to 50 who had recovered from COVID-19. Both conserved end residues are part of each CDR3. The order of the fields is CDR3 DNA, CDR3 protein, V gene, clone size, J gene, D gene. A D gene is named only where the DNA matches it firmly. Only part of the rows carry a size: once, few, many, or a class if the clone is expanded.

CDR3nt: TGTGCCAGCAGTCCGCTCGGAGGGGGGGGCATTCCCGCTAATGAGCAGTTCTTC; CDR3aa: CASSPLGGGGIPANEQFF; v_gene: TRBV28; abundance: NA; j_gene: TRBJ2-1; d_gene: NA
CDR3nt: TGTGCCAGCAGCGTAGGCGGCGGGCGGACAGATACGCAGTATTTT; CDR3aa: CASSVGGGRTDTQYF; v_gene: TRBV9; abundance: once; j_gene: TRBJ2-3; d_gene: NA
CDR3nt: TGTGCCAGCAGCCAAGGCGGGGGTACCGGGGAGCTGTTTTTT; CDR3aa: CASSQGGGTGELFF; v_gene: TRBV3-1/TRBV3-2; abundance: once; j_gene: TRBJ2-2; d_gene: TRBD2
CDR3nt: TGTGCCAGCAGTTTATGGACTAGCGGGGGCCCCGGAGGTTCAGATACGCAGTATTTT; CDR3aa: CASSLWTSGGPGGSDTQYF; v_gene: TRBV27; abundance: NA; j_gene: TRBJ2-3; d_gene: TRBD2
CDR3nt: TGTGCCAGCAGCCATGGCCGTACAGGGCCCAACACCATATATTTT; CDR3aa: CASSHGRTGPNTIYF; v_gene: TRBV7-8; abundance: NA; j_gene: TRBJ1-3; d_gene: NA
CDR3nt: TGTGCCAGCATACGACAGGCCAACACTGAAGCTTTCTTT; CDR3aa: CASIRQANTEAFF; v_gene: TRBV2; abundance: NA; j_gene: TRBJ1-1; d_gene: NA
CDR3nt: TGTGCCAGCCAGACTAGCGGGGGCCCCAATGAGCAGTTCTTC; CDR3aa: CASQTSGGPNEQFF; v_gene: TRBV2; abundance: NA; j_gene: TRBJ2-1; d_gene: TRBD2
CDR3nt: TGTGCCAGTAGTTCGGGTCTAGCGGGTCTCCCACGAGAGACCCAGTACTTC; CDR3aa: CASSSGLAGLPRETQYF; v_gene: TRBV19; abundance: NA; j_gene: TRBJ2-5; d_gene: TRBD2
CDR3nt: TGTGCCAGCAGTTACTGGGGGGGCGGAGATACGCAGTATTTT; CDR3aa: CASSYWGGGDTQYF; v_gene: TRBV6-6; abundance: once; j_gene: TRBJ2-3; d_gene: NA
CDR3nt: TGTGCCAGCAGCCCCGGGGGAAACCACGAGCAGTACTTC; CDR3aa: CASSPGGNHEQYF; v_gene: TRBV7-9; abundance: NA; j_gene: TRBJ2-7; d_gene: NA
CDR3nt: TGCGCCAGCAGCTTTCAGGGGGCTGAAGCTTTCTTT; CDR3aa: CASSFQGAEAFF; v_gene: TRBV5-1; abundance: NA; j_gene: TRBJ1-1; d_gene: TRBD1
CDR3nt: TGTGCCAGGGGACTGAGAAGCTCCTATAATTCACCCCTCCACTTT; CDR3aa: CARGLRSSYNSPLHF; v_gene: TRBV6-4; abundance: NA; j_gene: TRBJ1-6; d_gene: NA
CDR3nt: TGTGCCAGCAGCTCCACCGATGGGGGGTTTGATGGCTACACCTTC; CDR3aa: CASSSTDGGFDGYTF; v_gene: TRBV9; abundance: NA; j_gene: TRBJ1-2; d_gene: NA
CDR3nt: TGTGCCAGCAGCTTAAGGGGCCTGGGGCCTGAAGCTTTCTTT; CDR3aa: CASSLRGLGPEAFF; v_gene: TRBV7-2; abundance: NA; j_gene: TRBJ1-1; d_gene: NA
CDR3nt: TGCGCCAGCAGCTTCCTTTCGATCCGGGGAGATGGCTACACCTTC; CDR3aa: CASSFLSIRGDGYTF; v_gene: TRBV5-1; abundance: NA; j_gene: TRBJ1-2; d_gene: NA
CDR3nt: TGTGCCACCAGTGACCATAGAGCGGGGCTCACAGATACGCAGTATTTT; CDR3aa: CATSDHRAGLTDTQYF; v_gene: TRBV24-1; abundance: once; j_gene: TRBJ2-3; d_gene: TRBD2
CDR3nt: TGTGCCAGTAGGACAAGAACTAGCACAGATACGCAGTATTTT; CDR3aa: CASRTRTSTDTQYF; v_gene: TRBV19; abundance: NA; j_gene: TRBJ2-3; d_gene: NA
CDR3nt: TGTGCCAGCAGCCAGAGGGAAGAGAACACTGAAGCTTTCTTT; CDR3aa: CASSQREENTEAFF; v_gene: TRBV3-1/TRBV3-2; abundance: NA; j_gene: TRBJ1-1; d_gene: NA
CDR3nt: TGCAGCGTTGCTTGGGCTAGCGGGGTCCAAGAGACCCAGTACTTC; CDR3aa: CSVAWASGVQETQYF; v_gene: TRBV29-1; abundance: NA; j_gene: TRBJ2-5; d_gene: TRBD2
CDR3nt: TGTGCCAGCAGCCGAGGGACACCTAATGGCCCCTACAATGAGCAGTTCTTC; CDR3aa: CASSRGTPNGPYNEQFF; v_gene: TRBV7-6; abundance: NA; j_gene: TRBJ2-1; d_gene: NA
CDR3nt: TGTGCCAGCAGCTTAGGGTCAGCACAGGGTTTCCACTATGGCTACACCTTC; CDR3aa: CASSLGSAQGFHYGYTF; v_gene: TRBV11-2; abundance: once; j_gene: TRBJ1-2; d_gene: NA
CDR3nt: TGTGCCAGCAGTGGCGGGGAGTTGACGCCCAATTCACCCCTCCACTTT; CDR3aa: CASSGGELTPNSPLHF; v_gene: TRBV6-1; abundance: NA; j_gene: TRBJ1-6; d_gene: NA
CDR3nt: TGTGCCAGCAGCCGGGGGGGTGGCAATCAGCCCCAGCATTTT; CDR3aa: CASSRGGGNQPQHF; v_gene: TRBV7-9; abundance: NA; j_gene: TRBJ1-5; d_gene: NA
CDR3nt: TGTGCCAGCAGCTTGGCCGGGACAGAGTCGCAGTACTTC; CDR3aa: CASSLAGTESQYF; v_gene: TRBV7-9; abundance: NA; j_gene: TRBJ2-7; d_gene: TRBD1
CDR3nt: TGTGCCAGCAGTCTTACCTATGAGGGCTACACCTTC; CDR3aa: CASSLTYEGYTF; v_gene: TRBV12-3/TRBV12-4; abundance: NA; j_gene: TRBJ1-2; d_gene: NA
CDR3nt: TGTGCCAGCAGCCCCCCCGGGACTAGCGGGGACAATGAGCAGTTCTTC; CDR3aa: CASSPPGTSGDNEQFF; v_gene: TRBV5-4; abundance: NA; j_gene: TRBJ2-1; d_gene: TRBD2
CDR3nt: TGTGCCAGCAGTTTCGGGACAGTCTACGAGCAGTACTTC; CDR3aa: CASSFGTVYEQYF; v_gene: TRBV27; abundance: NA; j_gene: TRBJ2-7; d_gene: TRBD1
CDR3nt: TGTGCCAGCAGCCGCAGATGGGCCGCTCACAATGAAAAACTGTTTTTT; CDR3aa: CASSRRWAAHNEKLFF; v_gene: TRBV14; abundance: NA; j_gene: TRBJ1-4; d_gene: NA
CDR3nt: TGTGCCAGCAGCTTAGGCCCCCTCCGGGACAGCACTGAAGCTTTCTTT; CDR3aa: CASSLGPLRDSTEAFF; v_gene: TRBV7-2; abundance: NA; j_gene: TRBJ1-1; d_gene: TRBD1
CDR3nt: TGTGCCAGCAGTTTAAGGTGGCCGACTATAGGCATTCAGTACTTC; CDR3aa: CASSLRWPTIGIQYF; v_gene: TRBV27; abundance: NA; j_gene: TRBJ2-4; d_gene: NA
CDR3nt: TGCGCCAGCAGCCAAGGAGTTGGACAGGGCACTAATGAAAAACTGTTTTTT; CDR3aa: CASSQGVGQGTNEKLFF; v_gene: TRBV4-3; abundance: once; j_gene: TRBJ1-4; d_gene: TRBD1
CDR3nt: TGCGCCAGCAGCCGGACAGGGGCAGAAACTGAAGCTTTCTTT; CDR3aa: CASSRTGAETEAFF; v_gene: TRBV10-1; abundance: NA; j_gene: TRBJ1-1; d_gene: TRBD1
CDR3nt: TGTGCCACCAGTGATCGGACTAGCGGGGCATGGGACAATGAGCAGTTCTTC; CDR3aa: CATSDRTSGAWDNEQFF; v_gene: TRBV24-1; abundance: NA; j_gene: TRBJ2-1; d_gene: TRBD2
CDR3nt: TGTGCCAGCTTGCAGGGGGCCGGTGAGACCCAGTACTTC; CDR3aa: CASLQGAGETQYF; v_gene: TRBV7-2; abundance: NA; j_gene: TRBJ2-5; d_gene: TRBD1
CDR3nt: TGCGCCAGCAGCCCCGGAGGTGTGGGGGCAGGTTCACCCCTCCACTTT; CDR3aa: CASSPGGVGAGSPLHF; v_gene: TRBV5-1; abundance: NA; j_gene: TRBJ1-6; d_gene: NA
CDR3nt: TGTGCCAGCACCCCAGCGGGGAAGGGGGGCACTGAAGCTTTCTTT; CDR3aa: CASTPAGKGGTEAFF; v_gene: TRBV6-2/TRBV6-3; abundance: NA; j_gene: TRBJ1-1; d_gene: NA
CDR3nt: TGTGCCAGCAGTGACAGGGTTGGTGGAAACACCATATATTTT; CDR3aa: CASSDRVGGNTIYF; v_gene: TRBV2; abundance: few; j_gene: TRBJ1-3; d_gene: NA
CDR3nt: TGTGCCAGCAGCACCGGGACAGGGGTCGGGACCGGGGAGCTGTTTTTT; CDR3aa: CASSTGTGVGTGELFF; v_gene: TRBV27; abundance: NA; j_gene: TRBJ2-2; d_gene: TRBD1
CDR3nt: TGCGCCAGCAGCCCCGAACTACGGAGAGCCCAGCATTTT; CDR3aa: CASSPELRRAQHF; v_gene: TRBV4-1; abundance: few; j_gene: TRBJ1-5; d_gene: NA
CDR3nt: TGTGCCAGTTTTCCGGGACAGGGGAACTATGGCTACACCTTC; CDR3aa: CASFPGQGNYGYTF; v_gene: TRBV19; abundance: NA; j_gene: TRBJ1-2; d_gene: TRBD1
CDR3nt: TGTGCCAGCAGCGGAGGGACTAGCAGCGGTGAGCAGTTCTTC; CDR3aa: CASSGGTSSGEQFF; v_gene: TRBV9; abundance: few; j_gene: TRBJ2-1; d_gene: TRBD2
CDR3nt: TGCGCCAGCACCCCAATGAAGGCTAGCGGGGCCCTCTCCTACGAGCAGTACTTC; CDR3aa: CASTPMKASGALSYEQYF; v_gene: TRBV10-2; abundance: NA; j_gene: TRBJ2-7; d_gene: TRBD2
CDR3nt: TGTGCCAGCAGCTTCTGGGGAGGGAACTACGAGCAGTACTTC; CDR3aa: CASSFWGGNYEQYF; v_gene: TRBV11-2; abundance: NA; j_gene: TRBJ2-7; d_gene: TRBD2
CDR3nt: TGTGCCTGGACAAAATTATCCCAGACAGTGCCAGTTATTGGCTACACCTTC; CDR3aa: CAWTKLSQTVPVIGYTF; v_gene: TRBV30; abundance: NA; j_gene: TRBJ1-2; d_gene: NA
CDR3nt: TGTGCCAGCAGGCCGGGAGGAAACACTGAAGCTTTCTTT; CDR3aa: CASRPGGNTEAFF; v_gene: TRBV5-6; abundance: NA; j_gene: TRBJ1-1; d_gene: NA
CDR3nt: TGTGCCAGCAGCGGGGGGGAGGATACGCAGTATTTT; CDR3aa: CASSGGEDTQYF; v_gene: TRBV13; abundance: NA; j_gene: TRBJ2-3; d_gene: TRBD2
CDR3nt: TGCGCCAGCAGCTTGCACTCAACCTACGAGCAGTACTTC; CDR3aa: CASSLHSTYEQYF; v_gene: TRBV5-1; abundance: NA; j_gene: TRBJ2-7; d_gene: NA